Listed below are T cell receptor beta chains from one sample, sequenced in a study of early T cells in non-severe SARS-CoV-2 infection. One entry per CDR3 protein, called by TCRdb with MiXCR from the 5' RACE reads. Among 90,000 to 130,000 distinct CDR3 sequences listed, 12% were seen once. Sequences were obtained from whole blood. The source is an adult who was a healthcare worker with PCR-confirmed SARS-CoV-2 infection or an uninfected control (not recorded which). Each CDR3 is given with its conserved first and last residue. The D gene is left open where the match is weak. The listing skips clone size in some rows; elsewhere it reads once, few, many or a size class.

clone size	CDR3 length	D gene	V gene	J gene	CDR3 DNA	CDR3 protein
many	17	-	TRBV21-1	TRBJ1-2	TGTGCCAGCACCGGTCGGCCGGCGGCAGGAGTGGGCTATGGCTACACCTTC	CASTGRPAAGVGYGYTF
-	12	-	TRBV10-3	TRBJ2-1	TGTGCCATCAGTGACGCGGGCCCTGAGCAGTTCTTC	CAISDAGPEQFF
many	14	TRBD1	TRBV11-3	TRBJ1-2	TGTGCCAGCACCCCGGACAGGGGGCTCTATGGCTACACCTTC	CASTPDRGLYGYTF
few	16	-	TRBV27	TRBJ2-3	TGTGCCAGCAGACCCACGGAGGGGGCGAGGACAGATACGCAGTATTTT	CASRPTEGARTDTQYF
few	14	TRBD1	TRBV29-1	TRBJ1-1	TGCAGCGTCCGAGGGGCCAGGGGGACCACTGAAGCTTTCTTT	CSVRGARGTTEAFF
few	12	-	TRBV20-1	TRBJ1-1	TGCAGTGCTAGAGTTGGGGGGACTGAAGCTTTCTTT	CSARVGGTEAFF
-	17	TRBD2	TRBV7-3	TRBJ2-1	TGTGCCAGCAGCTTCGAGGCGACTAGCACTCGGCTGGGTGAGCAGTTCTTC	CASSFEATSTRLGEQFF
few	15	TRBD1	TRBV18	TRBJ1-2	TGTGCCAGCTCACCACCGGGACAGGGGAAGGATGGCTACACCTTC	CASSPPGQGKDGYTF
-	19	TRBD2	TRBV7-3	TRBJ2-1	TGTGCCAGCAGCCCTGGGCGGGCTAGCGGGAGCCGGCACTACAATGAGCAGTTCTTC	CASSPGRASGSRHYNEQFF
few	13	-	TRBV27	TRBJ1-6	TGTGCCAGCAGTCCCCACGGGGTTTCACCCCTCCACTTT	CASSPHGVSPLHF
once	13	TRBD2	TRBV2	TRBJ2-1	TGTGCCAGCAAGACCGGGAGGGCGGATGAGCAGTTCTTC	CASKTGRADEQFF
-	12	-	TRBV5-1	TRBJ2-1	TGCGCCAGCAGTTACTACAGTAGTGAGCAGTTCTTC	CASSYYSSEQFF
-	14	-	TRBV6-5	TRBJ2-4	TGTGCCAGCAGTCCCGCAAGCGCCAAAAACATTCAGTACTTC	CASSPASAKNIQYF
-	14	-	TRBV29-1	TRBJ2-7	TGCAGCATGGGTCGGGAGGGGGCCCCCTACGAGCAGTACTTC	CSMGREGAPYEQYF
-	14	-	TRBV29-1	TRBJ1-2	TGCAGCGTTGAACGGGGGCAGAGTAACTATGGCTACACCTTC	CSVERGQSNYGYTF
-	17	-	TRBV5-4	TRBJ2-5	TGTGCCAGCAGCCCCGATCTGAGACAGACACCCAAAGAGACCCAGTACTTC	CASSPDLRQTPKETQYF
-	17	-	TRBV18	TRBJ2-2	TGTGCCAGCTCACCACTACAGATCCGGGGTGGTACCGGGGAGCTGTTTTTT	CASSPLQIRGGTGELFF
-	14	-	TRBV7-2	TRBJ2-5	TGTGCCAGCAGCTTAGGGGGCAGCCTTGAGACCCAGTACTTC	CASSLGGSLETQYF
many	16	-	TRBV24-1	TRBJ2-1	TGTGCCACCAGTGATCCTGACTATCGTTCTGAAGGGGAGCAGTTCTTC	CATSDPDYRSEGEQFF